A single sample is the source of the 4 T cell receptor beta chains below, sequenced in a study of neurological immune-mediated disorders. TCRdb reprocessed the 5' RACE reads via MiXCR and lists one record per CDR3 protein. The sample consists of 15,000 or so distinct CDR3 sequences, 13% of them appearing once. Sequencing input: CD8+ T cells from blood. These receptors originate from a female donor with HTLV-1-associated myelopathy (HAM/TSP).

This clonotype was seen repeatedly, ten times or more. The CDR3 spells CASSDGLAGVVEQFF. CDR3 coding DNA: TGCGCCAGCAGCGACGGACTAGCGGGAGTAGTTGAGCAGTTCTTC. This chain connects TRBV4-1 to TRBJ2-1; 13 bases line up with TRBD2. The CDR3 sequence is 15 residues long. V dropped 5 bases and J dropped 9; count of bases not matched to a gene: 7. Germline V gene sequence: CDR1 MGHRA, CDR2 YSYEKL.

In its sample, this clonotype was seen many times. The chain employs TRBV6-5 and TRBJ1-1; D gene unclear. CDR1 and CDR2 from the germline V gene are MNHEY and SVGAGI. The CDR3 consists of 14 residues. Trimming shortened V by 3 bases and J by 4 bases, and 12 bases separated the two germline ends. CDR3 sequence: CASSYNKVSTEAFF. In DNA, the CDR3 is TGTGCCAGCAGTTATAATAAAGTTTCCACTGAAGCTTTCTTT.

This clonotype was detected many times. J is TRBJ2-1 and V is TRBV27; D may correspond to TRBD1 or TRBD2 (5 bases each). V lost 6 bases, J lost 5 bases, and 17 bases lay in between. The CDR3 is 15 residues long. Germline V gene data show CDR1 as MNHEY and CDR2 as SMNVEV (reference sequence). The CDR3 protein is CASSLGTGGDNEQFF. The DNA for the CDR3 is TGTGCCAGCAGCCTAGGGACGGGTGGGGACAATGAGCAGTTCTTC.

In this sample, this clonotype turned up many times. The V and J genes are TRBV28 and TRBJ1-2, with a weak D call TRBD1 (5 bases). The germline V and J ends were trimmed by 8 bases and 0 bases, with 16 bases remaining between them. The V gene's germline CDR1 is MDHEN and CDR2 SYDVKM. The CDR3 runs 15 residues. The DNA for the CDR3 is TGTGCCAGCGAGAGGGGAAGGACCTCTAACTATGGCTACACCTTC. Residues: CASERGRTSNYGYTF.